The rows below give T cell receptor beta chains drawn from one sample of a study of T cell responses to AZD1222 COVID-19 vaccine. TCRdb's table, derived via immunoSEQ multiplex PCR, lists solely in-frame clones and lacks some. The sample lists under 55,000 clones, roughly four fifths occurring once. The material was peripheral blood, obtained on day 0 of AZD1222 vaccination. The receptors were gathered from an adult in good health. Both conserved end residues are part of each CDR3. Fields, in order: clone size, J gene, V gene, D gene, CDR3 length, CDR3 protein, CDR3 DNA. A D gene is named only where the DNA matches it firmly. Part of the rows lack a size; the others show once, few, many or a class for expanded clones.

few TRBJ1-1 TRBV7-9 NA 13 CASSLLGNTEAFF TGTGCCAGCAGCTTATTGGGGAACACTGAAGCTTTCTTT
NA TRBJ1-5 TRBV23-1 TRBD1 17 CASGLGTANYSNQPQHF TGCGCCAGCGGCCTCGGGACAGCGAACTATAGCAATCAGCCCCAGCATTTT
NA TRBJ1-1 TRBV5-5 NA 13 CASSRRGVTEAFF TGTGCCAGCAGCAGGAGGGGGGTCACTGAAGCTTTCTTT
few TRBJ1-1 TRBV19 NA 14 CASSMYGLNTEAFF TGTGCCAGTAGTATGTATGGACTTAACACTGAAGCTTTCTTT
NA TRBJ2-2 TRBV6-2/TRBV6-3 TRBD2 16 CASSYLAGGPPGELFF TGTGCCAGCAGTTACTTGGCGGGAGGGCCCCCCGGGGAGCTGTTTTTT
NA TRBJ1-2 TRBV4-1 NA 16 CASSQGATGSLSGYTF TGCGCCAGCAGCCAAGGTGCAACAGGGTCACTTAGTGGCTACACCTTC
NA TRBJ2-6 TRBV30 NA 15 CAWSPVSSGANVLTF TGTGCCTGGTCCCCTGTCAGCTCTGGGGCCAACGTCCTGACTTTC
NA TRBJ2-3 TRBV29-1 NA 14 CSVEWGRGTDTQYF TGCAGCGTTGAGTGGGGGCGCGGCACAGATACGCAGTATTTT
once TRBJ1-2 TRBV21-1 NA 16 CASSTISPRFFYGYTF TGTGCCAGCAGCACAATCTCCCCCAGGTTTTTCTATGGCTACACCTTC
NA TRBJ2-4 TRBV28 NA 15 CASSPDGLAKNIQYF TGTGCCAGCAGTCCCGACGGACTAGCCAAAAACATTCAGTACTTC
once TRBJ2-7 TRBV7-8 TRBD2 18 CASSLGLAGGPAMYEQYF TGTGCCAGCAGCTTAGGACTAGCGGGAGGGCCGGCTATGTACGAGCAGTACTTC
once TRBJ2-6 TRBV18 NA 18 CASSPIRQESSGANVLTF TGTGCCAGCTCACCGATTCGACAGGAGAGCTCTGGGGCCAACGTCCTGACTTTC
NA TRBJ1-2 TRBV11-2 NA 14 CASSLEPTNYGYTF TGTGCCAGCAGCTTAGAGCCCACTAACTATGGCTACACCTTC
NA TRBJ2-1 TRBV7-2 TRBD1 16 CASSISGTGIYNEQFF TGTGCCAGCAGCATCTCCGGGACAGGGATTTACAATGAGCAGTTCTTC
NA TRBJ2-1 TRBV11-2 TRBD1 16 CASSLVQGRSYNEQFF TGTGCCAGCAGCTTGGTACAGGGGAGATCCTACAATGAGCAGTTCTTC
NA TRBJ1-3 TRBV19 NA 18 CASSGQGFRSDSGNTIYF TGTGCCAGTAGTGGGCAGGGGTTCCGCAGCGACTCTGGAAACACCATATATTTT
NA TRBJ2-5 TRBV5-4 NA 14 CASSAGGPRETQYF TGTGCCAGCAGCGCCGGAGGGCCCCGGGAGACCCAGTACTTC
NA TRBJ2-7 TRBV19 NA 16 CASSINPAAFSYEQYF TGTGCCAGTAGTATAAACCCCGCAGCCTTTTCCTACGAGCAGTACTTC
NA TRBJ2-5 TRBV15 NA 16 CATSPYEGPPRETQYF TGTGCCACCAGCCCCTATGAGGGTCCCCCAAGAGAGACCCAGTACTTC
NA TRBJ1-5 TRBV28 NA 14 CASSLHSTWAAQHF TGTGCCAGCAGTTTGCACTCAACCTGGGCCGCCCAGCATTTT
NA TRBJ2-1 TRBV6-2/TRBV6-3 NA 17 CASSYSLGDGVYNEQFF TGTGCCAGCAGTTACTCGTTGGGGGACGGAGTTTACAATGAGCAGTTCTTC
few TRBJ1-1 TRBV18 NA 14 CASSPNVRNTEAFF TGTGCCAGCTCACCAAACGTCAGGAACACTGAAGCTTTCTTT
NA TRBJ2-1 TRBV27 TRBD2 17 CASSPRRDGGADNEQFF TGTGCCAGCAGTCCACGGCGTGACGGGGGGGCCGACAATGAGCAGTTCTTC
NA TRBJ2-3 TRBV5-1 TRBD2 17 CASSPGLAGGITDTQYF TGCGCCAGCAGCCCGGGACTAGCGGGGGGCATCACAGATACGCAGTATTTT
NA TRBJ1-5 TRBV6-5 NA 14 CASSYSHLNQPQHF TGTGCCAGCAGTTACTCGCACCTTAATCAGCCCCAGCATTTT
NA TRBJ2-5 TRBV4-1 NA 15 CASSQPGPRQETQYF TGCGCCAGCAGCCAACCGGGGCCCCGCCAAGAGACCCAGTACTTC
few TRBJ2-1 TRBV11-2 NA 14 CASSLLAIIGEQFF TGTGCCAGCAGCTTACTAGCCATCATTGGTGAGCAGTTCTTC
NA TRBJ1-6 TRBV27 TRBD1 14 CASSFRQGPETLHF TGTGCCAGCAGTTTCCGACAGGGCCCCGAGACCCTCCACTTT
NA TRBJ1-2 TRBV27 NA 13 CASRPDPKGGYTF TGTGCCAGCAGGCCGGACCCTAAGGGTGGCTACACCTTC
NA TRBJ1-2 TRBV7-2 NA 13 CASSLYGAHGYTF TGTGCCAGCAGCTTGTATGGGGCTCATGGCTACACCTTC
NA TRBJ2-1 TRBV10-2 TRBD2 15 CASREPSGRANEQFF TGCGCCAGCAGAGAGCCTAGCGGGAGGGCCAATGAGCAGTTCTTC
NA TRBJ2-1 TRBV28 NA 16 CASSSPGAGRYNEQFF TGTGCCAGCAGTTCCCCAGGGGCGGGACGTTACAATGAGCAGTTCTTC
NA TRBJ2-5 TRBV20-1 NA 10 CSAAHETQYF TGCAGTGCTGCCCACGAGACCCAGTACTTC
once TRBJ1-3 TRBV18 NA 15 CASSSDQGPGNTIYF TGTGCCAGCTCATCAGACCAGGGCCCTGGAAACACCATATATTTT
NA TRBJ2-3 TRBV7-2 NA 16 CASSLESGPPSDTQYF TGTGCCAGCAGCTTAGAATCCGGCCCTCCCTCAGATACGCAGTATTTT
NA TRBJ1-1 TRBV15 NA 14 CATSPWTVNTEAFF TGTGCCACCAGCCCATGGACAGTGAACACTGAAGCTTTCTTT
NA TRBJ1-5 TRBV18 NA 13 CASSPSSNQPQHF TGTGCCAGCTCACCATCTAGCAATCAGCCCCAGCATTTT
NA TRBJ1-1 TRBV28 NA 15 CASTFRGAGNTEAFF TGTGCCAGCACCTTCCGGGGTGCTGGTAACACTGAAGCTTTCTTT
NA TRBJ1-1 TRBV11-1 NA 13 CASRTERVAEAFF TGTGCCAGCAGAACAGAGCGGGTGGCGGAAGCTTTCTTT
NA TRBJ1-2 TRBV7-2 NA 14 CASSLVNSYYGYTF TGTGCCAGCAGCTTAGTAAACAGTTACTATGGCTACACCTTC
once TRBJ2-1 TRBV19 TRBD2 15 CASSLGLAGDNEQFF TGTGCCAGTAGCTTGGGACTAGCGGGAGACAATGAGCAGTTCTTC
NA TRBJ2-7 TRBV7-2 TRBD2 15 CASSLRLAGSGEQYF TGTGCCAGCAGCTTAAGACTAGCGGGGTCGGGCGAGCAGTACTTC
NA TRBJ2-1 TRBV4-1 TRBD2 17 CASSFGTSGGIYNEQFF TGCGCCAGCAGCTTCGGGACTAGCGGGGGGATCTACAATGAGCAGTTCTTC
NA TRBJ2-7 TRBV30 TRBD2 13 CAWSVSGTNEQYF TGTGCCTGGAGTGTCAGCGGGACCAACGAGCAGTACTTC
few TRBJ1-1 TRBV28 TRBD1 17 CASSLGQGRTRNTEAFF TGTGCCAGCAGTTTAGGACAGGGGAGAACTAGAAACACTGAAGCTTTCTTT
NA TRBJ1-2 TRBV19 NA 15 CASSIDRGGGTGYTF TGTGCCAGTAGTATAGATCGGGGCGGTGGCACGGGCTACACCTTC